These 4 T cell receptor beta chains share one sample of origin, sequenced in a study of cytomegalovirus exposure and HLA in healthy donors (dated by TCRdb to about 2017). Library preparation employed the immunoSEQ multiplex PCR assay. The multiplex PCR relied on a mix of 60 forward primers for TCR Vbeta segments and 13 reverse primers for TCR Jbeta segments. TCRdb took over this immuneACCESS table, retaining in-frame rearrangements with V and J assigned. Such tables are incomplete; in checked studies, under half of the missing clones stem from an unresolved V gene, and the remainder is unexplained. This sample's table has entries for tens of thousands of clones. The top ten constitute approximately 4% of the sample. The sample consisted of PBMCs. The receptors come from a young woman in good health and CMV-seronegative.

The rearrangement links TRBV5-8 to TRBJ2-7, with 10 bases matching TRBD2. The V and J ends lost 3 bases and 2 bases, in that order; junction bases with no gene match: 8. Germline CDR1 SGHTS, CDR2 YDEGEE. There are 16 residues in the CDR3. The CDR3 DNA reads TGTGCCAGCAGCTCCCTAAGGACTAGCGGTACCTACGAGCAGTACTTC. Residues: CASSSLRTSGTYEQYF.

In nucleotides, the CDR3 is TGTGCCAGTCAATTGGACAGGTCGAATCGAAAACTGTTTTTT. Protein: CASQLDRSNRKLFF. The chain joins TRBV19 to TRBJ1-4, with 7 bases identical to TRBD1. The germline V gene has CDR1 LNHDA and CDR2 SQIVND (reference sequence). The CDR3 has 14 amino acids. The ends lost 8 bases at V and 10 bases at J; junction bases unmatched: 13.

V and J are TRBV19 and TRBJ1-2; 7 nucleotides line up with TRBD1. The CDR3 loop spans 15 amino acids. Germline assignment: CDR1 LNHDA and CDR2 SQIVND (reference sequence). J gave up 3 bases and V 4 bases, and 8 bases lay outside the gene matches. CDR3 residues: CASSNPRDSYYGYTF. In DNA form, the CDR3 reads TGTGCCAGTAGTAACCCCCGGGACAGCTACTATGGCTACACCTTC.

The V and J genes are TRBV5-1 and TRBJ2-3; D is uncertain. The length of the CDR3 is 13 residues. Germline lookup yields CDR1 SGHRS and CDR2 YFSETQ. Trimming took 0 bases from V and 2 from J, leaving 4 bases between them. CDR3 region: CASSLGATDTQYF. CDR3 nucleotide sequence: TGCGCCAGCAGCTTGGGGGCCACAGATACGCAGTATTTT.